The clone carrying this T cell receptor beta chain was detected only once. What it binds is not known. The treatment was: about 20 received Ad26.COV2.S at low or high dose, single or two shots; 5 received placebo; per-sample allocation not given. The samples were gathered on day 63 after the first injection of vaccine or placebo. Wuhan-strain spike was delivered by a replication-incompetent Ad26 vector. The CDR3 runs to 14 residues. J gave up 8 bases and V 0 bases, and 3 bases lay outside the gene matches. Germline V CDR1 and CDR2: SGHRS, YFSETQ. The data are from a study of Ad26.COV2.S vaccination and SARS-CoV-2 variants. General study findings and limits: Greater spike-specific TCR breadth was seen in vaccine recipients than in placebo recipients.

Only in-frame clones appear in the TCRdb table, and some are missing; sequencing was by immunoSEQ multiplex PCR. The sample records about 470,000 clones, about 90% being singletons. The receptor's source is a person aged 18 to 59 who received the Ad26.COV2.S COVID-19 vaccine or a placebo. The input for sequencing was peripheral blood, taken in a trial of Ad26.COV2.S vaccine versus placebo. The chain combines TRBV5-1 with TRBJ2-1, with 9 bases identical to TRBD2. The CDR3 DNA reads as TGCGCCAGCAGCTTGGGGGTAGCGGGAGATGAGCAGTTCTTC. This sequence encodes CASSLGVAGDEQFF.